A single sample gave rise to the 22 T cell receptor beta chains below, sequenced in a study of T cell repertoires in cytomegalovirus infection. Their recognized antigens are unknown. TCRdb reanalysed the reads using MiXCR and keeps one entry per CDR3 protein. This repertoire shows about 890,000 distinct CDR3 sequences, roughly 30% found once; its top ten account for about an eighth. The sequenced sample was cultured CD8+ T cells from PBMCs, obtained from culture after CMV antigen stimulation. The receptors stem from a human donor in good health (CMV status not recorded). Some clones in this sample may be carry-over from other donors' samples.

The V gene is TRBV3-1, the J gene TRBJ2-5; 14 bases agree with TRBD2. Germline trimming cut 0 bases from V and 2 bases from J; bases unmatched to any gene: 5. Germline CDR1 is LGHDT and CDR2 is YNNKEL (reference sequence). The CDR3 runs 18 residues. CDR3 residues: CASSQDLGTSGGQETQYF. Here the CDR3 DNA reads TGTGCCAGCAGCCAAGATCTCGGGACTAGCGGGGGACAAGAGACCCAGTACTTC.

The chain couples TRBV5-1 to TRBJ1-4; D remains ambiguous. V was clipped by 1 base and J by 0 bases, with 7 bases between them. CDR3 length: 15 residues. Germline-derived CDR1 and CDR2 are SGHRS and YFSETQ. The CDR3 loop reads CASSLRRTTNEKLFF. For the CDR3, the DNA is TGCGCCAGCAGCTTGAGGAGGACAACTAATGAAAAACTGTTTTTT.

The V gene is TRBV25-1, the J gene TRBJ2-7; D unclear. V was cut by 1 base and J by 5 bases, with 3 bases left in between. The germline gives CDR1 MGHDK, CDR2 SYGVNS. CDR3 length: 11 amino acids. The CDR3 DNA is TGTGCCAGCAGTGAATTTGACGAGCAGTACTTC. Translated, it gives CASSEFDEQYF.

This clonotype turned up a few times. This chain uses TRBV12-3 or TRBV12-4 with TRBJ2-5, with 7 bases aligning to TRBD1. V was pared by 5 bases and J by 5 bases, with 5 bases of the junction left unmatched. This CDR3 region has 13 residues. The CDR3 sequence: CASSTQGMETQYF. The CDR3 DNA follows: TGTGCCAGCAGTACACAGGGGATGGAGACCCAGTACTTC.

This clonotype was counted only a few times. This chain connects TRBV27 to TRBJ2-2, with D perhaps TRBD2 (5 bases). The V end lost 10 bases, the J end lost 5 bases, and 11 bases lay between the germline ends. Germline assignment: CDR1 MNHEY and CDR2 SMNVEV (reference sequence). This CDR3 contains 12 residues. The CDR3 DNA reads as TGTGCCACCGGGGATAGAACCGGGGAGCTGTTTTTT. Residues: CATGDRTGELFF.

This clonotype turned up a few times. CDR3 bases: TGCGCCAGCAGCCAAGAGAACCTAGCCGGGAATGAGCAGTTCTTC. Its translation: CASSQENLAGNEQFF. V usage is TRBV4-1 and J usage is TRBJ2-1; a possible D gene is TRBD2 (5 bases). Germline-derived CDR1 and CDR2 are MGHRA and YSYEKL. This CDR3 is built from 15 residues. V was shortened by 0 bases and J by 7 bases, with 13 bases between the two germline ends.

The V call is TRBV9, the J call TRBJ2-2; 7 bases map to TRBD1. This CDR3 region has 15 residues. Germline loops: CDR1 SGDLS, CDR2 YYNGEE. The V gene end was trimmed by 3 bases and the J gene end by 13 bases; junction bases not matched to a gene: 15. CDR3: CASSGQDRPPGGLFF. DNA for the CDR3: TGTGCCAGCAGCGGTCAGGACAGGCCACCTGGTGGGCTGTTTTTT.

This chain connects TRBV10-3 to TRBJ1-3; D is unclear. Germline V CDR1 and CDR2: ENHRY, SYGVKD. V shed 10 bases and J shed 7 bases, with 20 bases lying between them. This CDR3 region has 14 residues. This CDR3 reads CATLSKQEGNTIYF. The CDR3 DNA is TGTGCCACCTTAAGCAAGCAAGAGGGTAACACCATATATTTT.

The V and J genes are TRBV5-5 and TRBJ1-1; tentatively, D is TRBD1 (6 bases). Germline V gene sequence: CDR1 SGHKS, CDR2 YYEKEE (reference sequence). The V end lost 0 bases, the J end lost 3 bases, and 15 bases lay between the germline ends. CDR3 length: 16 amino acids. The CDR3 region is CASSLAAGGGYTEAFF. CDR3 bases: TGTGCCAGCAGCTTGGCGGCCGGGGGCGGTTACACTGAAGCTTTCTTT.

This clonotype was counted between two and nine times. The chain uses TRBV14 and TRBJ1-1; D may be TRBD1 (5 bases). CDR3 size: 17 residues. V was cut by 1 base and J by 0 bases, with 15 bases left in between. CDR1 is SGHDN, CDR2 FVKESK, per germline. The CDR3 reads CASSQVWGASMNTEAFF. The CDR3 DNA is TGTGCCAGCAGCCAAGTGTGGGGCGCCTCTATGAACACTGAAGCTTTCTTT.

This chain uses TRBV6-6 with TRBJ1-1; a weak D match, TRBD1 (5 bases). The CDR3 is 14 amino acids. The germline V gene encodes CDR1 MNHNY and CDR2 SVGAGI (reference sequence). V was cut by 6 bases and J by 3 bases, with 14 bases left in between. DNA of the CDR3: TGTGCCAGCAGCCTGGGGGGGATCGACACTGAAGCTTTCTTT. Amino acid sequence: CASSLGGIDTEAFF.

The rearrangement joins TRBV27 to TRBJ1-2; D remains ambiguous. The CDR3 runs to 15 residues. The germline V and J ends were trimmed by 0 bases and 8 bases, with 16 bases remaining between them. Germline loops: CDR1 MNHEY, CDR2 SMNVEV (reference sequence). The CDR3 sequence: CASSLSGGPRWGYTF. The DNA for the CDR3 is TGTGCCAGCAGTTTATCCGGAGGCCCGCGATGGGGCTACACCTTC.

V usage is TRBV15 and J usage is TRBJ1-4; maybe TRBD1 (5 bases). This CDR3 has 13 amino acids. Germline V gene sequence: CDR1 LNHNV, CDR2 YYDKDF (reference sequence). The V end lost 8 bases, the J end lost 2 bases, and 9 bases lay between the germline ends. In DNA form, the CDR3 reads TGTGCCACCTGGGGCAGGACTAATGAAAAACTGTTTTTT. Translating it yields CATWGRTNEKLFF.

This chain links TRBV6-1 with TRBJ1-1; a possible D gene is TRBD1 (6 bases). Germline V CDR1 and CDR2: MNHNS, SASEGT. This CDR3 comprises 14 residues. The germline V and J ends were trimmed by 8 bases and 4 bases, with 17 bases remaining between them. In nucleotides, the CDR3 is TGTGCCAGCGGCCCGGGGGCGGAGGGCACTGAAGCTTTCTTT. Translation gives CASGPGAEGTEAFF.

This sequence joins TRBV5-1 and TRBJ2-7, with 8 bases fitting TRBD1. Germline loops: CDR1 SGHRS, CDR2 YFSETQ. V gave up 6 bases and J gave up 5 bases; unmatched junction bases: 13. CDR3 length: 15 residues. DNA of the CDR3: TGCGCCAGCACCGCTGACGGGGACAGGAGGAACGAGCAGTACTTC. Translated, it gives CASTADGDRRNEQYF.

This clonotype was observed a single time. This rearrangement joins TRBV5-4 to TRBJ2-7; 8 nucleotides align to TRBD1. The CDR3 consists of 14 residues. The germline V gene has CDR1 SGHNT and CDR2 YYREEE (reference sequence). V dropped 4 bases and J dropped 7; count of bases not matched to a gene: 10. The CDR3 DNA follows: TGTGCCAGCAGCCCGGGACAGGCGTTGGGAGAGCAGTACTTC. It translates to CASSPGQALGEQYF.

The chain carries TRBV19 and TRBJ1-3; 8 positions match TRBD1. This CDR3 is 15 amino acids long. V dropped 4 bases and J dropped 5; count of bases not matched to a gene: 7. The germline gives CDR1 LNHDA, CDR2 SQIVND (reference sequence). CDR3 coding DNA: TGTGCCAGTAGTAACGGACAGGGCAAAAGAAACACCATATATTTT. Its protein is CASSNGQGKRNTIYF.

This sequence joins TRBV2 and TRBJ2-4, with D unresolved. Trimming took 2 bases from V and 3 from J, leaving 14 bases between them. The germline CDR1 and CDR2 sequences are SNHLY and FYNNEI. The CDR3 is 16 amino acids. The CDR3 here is CASSESHQLGKNIQYF. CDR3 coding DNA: TGTGCCAGCAGTGAATCACACCAGTTGGGCAAAAACATTCAGTACTTC.

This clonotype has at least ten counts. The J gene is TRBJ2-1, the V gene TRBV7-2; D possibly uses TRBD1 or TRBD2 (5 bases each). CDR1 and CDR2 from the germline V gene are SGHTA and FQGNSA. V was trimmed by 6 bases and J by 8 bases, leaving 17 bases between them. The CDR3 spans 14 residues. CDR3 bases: TGTGCCAGCAGTAGTGTGCCGGGGCACTATGAGCAGTTCTTC. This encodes CASSSVPGHYEQFF.

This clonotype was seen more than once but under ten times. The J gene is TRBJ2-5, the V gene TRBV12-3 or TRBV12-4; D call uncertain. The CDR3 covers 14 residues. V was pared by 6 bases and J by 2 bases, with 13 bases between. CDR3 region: CASSLDAFQETQYF. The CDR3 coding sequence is TGTGCCAGCAGCCTCGACGCGTTTCAAGAGACCCAGTACTTC.

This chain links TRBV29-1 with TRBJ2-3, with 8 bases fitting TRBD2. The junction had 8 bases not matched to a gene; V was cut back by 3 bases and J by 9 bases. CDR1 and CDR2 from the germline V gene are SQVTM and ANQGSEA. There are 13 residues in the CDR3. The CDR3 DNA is TGCAGCGTTGAGGTTAGCGGGGTCGAGACGCAGTATTTT. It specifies CSVEVSGVETQYF.

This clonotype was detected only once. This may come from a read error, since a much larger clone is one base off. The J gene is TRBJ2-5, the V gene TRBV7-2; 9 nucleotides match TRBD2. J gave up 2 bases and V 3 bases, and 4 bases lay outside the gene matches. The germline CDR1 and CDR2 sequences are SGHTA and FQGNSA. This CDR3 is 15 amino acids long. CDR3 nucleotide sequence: TGTGCCAGCAGCTTTCCTAGCGGGGTTCAAGAGACCCAGTACTTC. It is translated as CASSFPSGVQETQYF.